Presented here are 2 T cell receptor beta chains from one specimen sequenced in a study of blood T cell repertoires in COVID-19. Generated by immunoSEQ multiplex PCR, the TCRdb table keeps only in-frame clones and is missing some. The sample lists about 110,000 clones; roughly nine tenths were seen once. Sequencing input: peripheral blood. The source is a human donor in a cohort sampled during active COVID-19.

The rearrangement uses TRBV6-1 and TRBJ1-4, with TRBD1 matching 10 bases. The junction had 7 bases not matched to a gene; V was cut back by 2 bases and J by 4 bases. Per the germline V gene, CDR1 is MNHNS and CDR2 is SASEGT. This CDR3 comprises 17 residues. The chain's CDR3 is CASSEYDRGQVNEKLFF. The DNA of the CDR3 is TGTGCCAGCAGTGAATACGACAGGGGGCAGGTTAATGAAAAACTGTTTTTT.

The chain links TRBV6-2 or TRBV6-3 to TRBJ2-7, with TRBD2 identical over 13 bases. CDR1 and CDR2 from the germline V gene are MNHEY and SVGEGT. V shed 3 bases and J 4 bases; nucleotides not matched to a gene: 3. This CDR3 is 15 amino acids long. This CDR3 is CASSYWTSGGYEQYF. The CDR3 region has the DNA TGTGCCAGCAGTTATTGGACTAGCGGGGGTTACGAGCAGTACTTC.